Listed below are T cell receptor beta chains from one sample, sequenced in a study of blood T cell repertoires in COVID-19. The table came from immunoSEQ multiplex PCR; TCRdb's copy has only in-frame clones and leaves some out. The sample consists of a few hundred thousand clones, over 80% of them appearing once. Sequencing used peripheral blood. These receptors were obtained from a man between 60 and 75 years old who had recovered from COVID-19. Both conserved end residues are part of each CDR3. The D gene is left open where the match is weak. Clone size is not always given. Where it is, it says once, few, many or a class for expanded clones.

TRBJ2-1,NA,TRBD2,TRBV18,CASSPPGAGGMYEQFF,TGTGCCAGCTCACCACCGGGGGCGGGAGGAATGTATGAGCAGTTCTTC
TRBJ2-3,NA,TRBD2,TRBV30,CAWNSGGAGSTDTQYF,TGTGCCTGGAATAGCGGGGGGGCCGGTTCGACAGATACGCAGTATTTT
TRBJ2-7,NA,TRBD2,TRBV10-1,CASSDRSSGVAYEQYF,TGCGCCAGCAGTGATCGGTCAAGCGGGGTAGCCTACGAGCAGTACTTC
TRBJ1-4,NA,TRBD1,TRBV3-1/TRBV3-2,CASSQSTGGREKLFF,TGTGCCAGCAGCCAATCCACAGGGGGCCGTGAAAAACTGTTTTTT
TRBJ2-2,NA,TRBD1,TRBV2,CASIRDRTGTGGPGELFF,TGTGCCAGCATCCGGGATCGTACCGGGACAGGGGGCCCCGGGGAGCTGTTTTTT
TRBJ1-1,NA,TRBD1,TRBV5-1,CASSPGDRNTEAFF,TGCGCCAGCAGCCCGGGGGACAGGAACACTGAAGCTTTCTTT
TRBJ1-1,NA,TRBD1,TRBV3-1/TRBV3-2,CASSLGQAHPGAFF,TGTGCCAGCAGCCTAGGACAGGCTCACCCGGGGGCTTTCTTT
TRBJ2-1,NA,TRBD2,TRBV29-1,CSVVRGGSIYNEQFF,TGCAGCGTAGTCCGCGGGGGGAGTATCTACAATGAGCAGTTCTTC
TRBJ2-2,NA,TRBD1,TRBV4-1,CASTRQGSSGELFF,TGCGCCAGCACGCGACAGGGAAGTTCCGGGGAGCTGTTTTTT
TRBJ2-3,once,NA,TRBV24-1,CATSDLPSTDTQYF,TGTGCCACCAGTGATTTGCCTAGCACAGATACGCAGTATTTT
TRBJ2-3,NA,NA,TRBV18,CASSAGLPADTQYF,TGTGCCAGCTCGGCGGGACTCCCGGCAGATACGCAGTATTTT
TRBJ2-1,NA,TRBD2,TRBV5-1,CASSPTLAGVRNEQFF,TGCGCCAGCAGCCCCACACTAGCGGGAGTTCGGAATGAGCAGTTCTTC
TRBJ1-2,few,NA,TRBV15,CATSRDRLGQGNYGYTF,TGTGCCACCAGCAGAGATAGGTTGGGGCAGGGAAACTATGGCTACACCTTC
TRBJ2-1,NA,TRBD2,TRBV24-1,CATSDITSGKVEQFF,TGTGCCACCAGTGATATAACTAGCGGGAAGGTTGAGCAGTTCTTC
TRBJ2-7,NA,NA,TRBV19,CASSIGESYEQYF,TGTGCCAGTAGTATTGGTGAGTCCTACGAGCAGTACTTC
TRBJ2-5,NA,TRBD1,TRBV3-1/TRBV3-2,CACSVGQGRAQYF,TGTGCCTGTTCGGTAGGACAGGGAAGGGCCCAGTACTTC
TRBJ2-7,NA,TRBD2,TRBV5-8,CASSRGRGSTLSYEQYF,TGTGCCAGCAGCCGAGGGCGGGGGTCGACGCTGAGCTACGAGCAGTACTTC
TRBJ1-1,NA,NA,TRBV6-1,CASSTRERTEAFF,TGTGCCAGCAGCACCAGGGAACGCACTGAAGCTTTCTTT
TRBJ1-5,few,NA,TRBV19,CASSRANQPQHF,TGTGCCAGTAGTAGGGCCAATCAGCCCCAGCATTTT
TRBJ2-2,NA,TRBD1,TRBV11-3,CASSLERGGATGELFF,TGTGCCAGCAGCTTAGAGAGAGGGGGCGCGACCGGGGAGCTGTTTTTT
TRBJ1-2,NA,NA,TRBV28,CASSFAQGGGYTF,TGTGCCAGCAGTTTTGCACAGGGTGGTGGCTACACCTTC
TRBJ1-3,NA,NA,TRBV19,CASREQDRSSGNTIYF,TGTGCCAGTAGGGAACAAGACAGGAGCTCTGGAAACACCATATATTTT
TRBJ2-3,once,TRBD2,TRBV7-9,CASSPRLAGGADTQYF,TGTGCCAGCAGCCCCAGACTAGCGGGAGGCGCAGATACGCAGTATTTT
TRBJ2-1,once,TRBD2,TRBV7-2,CASSRGLAGGNYNEQFF,TGTGCCAGCAGCCGGGGACTAGCGGGAGGGAACTACAATGAGCAGTTCTTC
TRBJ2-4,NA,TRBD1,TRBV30,CAWSGTGEAKNIQYF,TGTGCCTGGAGTGGGACAGGGGAAGCCAAAAACATTCAGTACTTC
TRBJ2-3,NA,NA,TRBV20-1,CSARAVDTQYF,TGCAGTGCTCGCGCGGTAGATACGCAGTATTTT
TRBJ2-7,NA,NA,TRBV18,CASSPPAAPYEQYF,TGTGCCAGCTCACCTCCTGCGGCCCCCTACGAGCAGTACTTC
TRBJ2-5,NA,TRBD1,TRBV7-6,CASSGKQGVGEETQYF,TGTGCCAGCAGCGGAAAACAGGGGGTGGGAGAAGAGACCCAGTACTTC
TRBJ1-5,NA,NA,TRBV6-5,CASRLGSNQPQHF,TGTGCCAGCAGACTAGGATCCAATCAGCCCCAGCATTTT
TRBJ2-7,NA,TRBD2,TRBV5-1,CASSMGLATTQGEQYF,TGCGCCAGCAGCATGGGACTAGCGACGACCCAGGGGGAGCAGTACTTC
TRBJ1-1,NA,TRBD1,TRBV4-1,CASSQWGQVKAFF,TGCGCCAGCAGCCAATGGGGACAGGTAAAAGCTTTCTTT
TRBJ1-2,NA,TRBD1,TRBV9,CASSADHRGTGYTF,TGTGCCAGCAGCGCCGACCACAGGGGAACAGGCTACACCTTC
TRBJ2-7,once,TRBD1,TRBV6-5,CASSFRTGSSYEQYF,TGTGCCAGCAGTTTCCGGACAGGGAGCTCCTACGAGCAGTACTTC
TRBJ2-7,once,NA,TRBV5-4,CASSLDPTGEQYF,TGTGCCAGCAGCTTGGACCCAACGGGGGAGCAGTACTTC
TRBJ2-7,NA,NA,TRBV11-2,CASSSGLYEQYF,TGTGCCAGCAGCTCCGGTCTCTACGAGCAGTACTTC
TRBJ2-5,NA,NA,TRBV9,CASSELGLFQETQYF,TGTGCCAGCAGTGAACTAGGACTTTTCCAAGAGACCCAGTACTTC
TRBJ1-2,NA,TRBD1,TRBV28,CASSYPDRDGYGYTF,TGCGCCAGCAGTTACCCAGACAGGGACGGCTATGGCTACACCTTC
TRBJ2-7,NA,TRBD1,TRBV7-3,CASSSPLDRVSYEQYF,TGTGCCAGCAGCTCCCCCCTGGACAGGGTTTCCTACGAGCAGTACTTC
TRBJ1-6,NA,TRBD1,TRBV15,CATSRDGTGSSPLHF,TGTGCCACCAGCAGAGATGGGACAGGGTCTTCACCCCTCCACTTT
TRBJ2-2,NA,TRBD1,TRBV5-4,CASSKGQNAGELFF,TGTGCCAGCAGCAAGGGACAGAACGCCGGGGAGCTGTTTTTT
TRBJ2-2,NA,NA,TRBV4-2,CASSQDWSGGYTGELFF,TGTGCCAGCAGCCAAGATTGGAGCGGAGGATACACCGGGGAGCTGTTTTTT
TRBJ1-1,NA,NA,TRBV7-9,CASSLGPGEAFF,TGTGCCAGCAGCTTAGGTCCAGGTGAAGCTTTCTTT
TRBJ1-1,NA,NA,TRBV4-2,CASSQGFQGNTEAFF,TGTGCCAGCAGCCAAGGATTCCAGGGGAACACTGAAGCTTTCTTT
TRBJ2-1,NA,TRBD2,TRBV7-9,CASSLAGTSAFF,TGTGCCAGCAGCTTAGCGGGGACTAGCGCGTTCTTC
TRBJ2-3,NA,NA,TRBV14,CASSQRRYRAVDTDTQYF,TGTGCCAGCAGCCAACGACGATACAGGGCGGTGGACACAGATACGCAGTATTTT
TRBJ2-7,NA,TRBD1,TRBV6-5,CASSRTGGPYEQYF,TGTGCCAGCAGTCGGACAGGGGGTCCATACGAGCAGTACTTC
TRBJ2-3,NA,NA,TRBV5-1,CASSTQLAPDTQYF,TGCGCCAGCAGCACCCAACTAGCTCCAGATACGCAGTATTTT
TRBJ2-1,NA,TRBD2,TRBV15,CATSRDLGLAGGGEQFF,TGTGCCACCAGCAGAGATCTCGGACTAGCGGGAGGGGGTGAGCAGTTCTTC
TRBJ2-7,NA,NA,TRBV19,CASSIDYTLYEQYF,TGTGCCAGTAGTATAGATTACACCCTCTACGAGCAGTACTTC
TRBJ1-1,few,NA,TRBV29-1,CSVFSREAFF,TGCAGCGTTTTTTCCCGGGAAGCTTTCTTT
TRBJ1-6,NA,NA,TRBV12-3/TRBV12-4,CASSWEPNSPLHF,TGTGCCAGCAGTTGGGAGCCCAATTCACCCCTCCACTTT
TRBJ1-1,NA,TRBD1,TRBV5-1,CASSLGAGGTEAFF,TGCGCCAGCAGCTTGGGAGCAGGGGGCACCGAAGCTTTCTTT
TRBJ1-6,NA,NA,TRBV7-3,CASSLFAGGNSPLHF,TGTGCCAGCAGCTTATTTGCAGGTGGGAATTCACCCCTCCACTTT
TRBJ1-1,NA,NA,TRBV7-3,CASSLSGQLNTEAFF,TGTGCCAGCAGCTTGTCAGGACAGTTGAACACTGAAGCTTTCTTT
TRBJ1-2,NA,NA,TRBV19,CASSMGRYTPGYTF,TGTGCCAGTAGTATGGGCCGCTATACCCCTGGCTACACCTTC
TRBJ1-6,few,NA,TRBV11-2,CASSLESGNNSPLHF,TGTGCCAGCAGCTTAGAGTCAGGGAATAATTCACCCCTCCACTTT
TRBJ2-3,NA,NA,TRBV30,CAWGPSGFQGTQYF,TGTGCCTGGGGCCCTTCAGGGTTTCAAGGTACGCAGTATTTT
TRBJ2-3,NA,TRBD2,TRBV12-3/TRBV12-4,CAAGGLAADTQYF,TGTGCCGCGGGAGGACTAGCGGCAGATACGCAGTATTTT
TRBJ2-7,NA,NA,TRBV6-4,CASSDFRAEYF,TGTGCCAGCAGTGATTTCAGGGCGGAGTACTTC